Below are 31 T cell receptor beta chains sequenced from a single sample in a study of blood T cell repertoires in COVID-19. The data were produced by immunoSEQ multiplex PCR, yet TCRdb's version contains in-frame clones alone and is incomplete. The data show some 140,000 clones, approximately 88% seen once. Material: PBMCs or T cells enriched from blood (not recorded which). All receptors derive from a man between 40 and 49 years old with acute COVID-19.

The chain links TRBV4-3 to TRBJ2-5; 9 bases line up with TRBD2. The CDR3 is 15 amino acids. From germline, CDR1 is LGHNA and CDR2 YSLEER. J lost 5 bases, V lost 0 bases, and 4 bases had no gene match. DNA of the CDR3: TGCGCCAGCAGCCAAGAGCGGGGGGGGGCGGAGACCCAGTACTTC. Translating it yields CASSQERGGAETQYF.

The J gene is TRBJ2-7, the V gene TRBV3-1 (or the pseudogene TRBV3-2); 10 bases fit TRBD2. This CDR3 contains 16 residues. The junction had 8 bases not matched to a gene; V was cut back by 0 bases and J by 6 bases. Germline-derived CDR1 and CDR2 are LGHDT and YNNKEL (reference sequence). The CDR3 DNA is TGTGCCAGCAGCCAAGATGTTAGCGGGAGGCGGGGCGAGCAGTACTTC. Translation: CASSQDVSGRRGEQYF.

The V call is TRBV10-3, the J call TRBJ2-5; tentatively, D is TRBD1 (7 bases). The V end lost 7 bases, the J end lost 6 bases, and 18 bases lay between the germline ends. CDR3 length equals 14 residues. Germline-derived CDR1 and CDR2 are ENHRY and SYGVKD. The CDR3, as DNA: TGTGCCATCAATCAGGGGGGAAGTACGAAGACCCAGTACTTC. Translated: CAINQGGSTKTQYF.

The genes are TRBV6-5 and TRBJ1-2; D may be TRBD1 (5 bases). V was pared by 8 bases and J by 4 bases, with 14 bases between. Germline lookup yields CDR1 MNHEY and CDR2 SVGAGI. The CDR3 has 13 residues. CDR3 sequence: CASGAGISYGYTF. The CDR3 nucleotides are TGTGCCAGCGGGGCAGGGATCTCCTATGGCTACACCTTC.

The gene calls are TRBV28 and TRBJ2-7; 11 bases are a match to TRBD2. The V segment lost 7 bases and the J segment 5 bases; nucleotides outside the gene matches: 13. Looked up from germline, CDR1 is MDHEN and CDR2 is SYDVKM. The CDR3 has 16 residues. CDR3 region: CASTVSTSGRIHEQYF. The CDR3 coding sequence is TGTGCCAGCACCGTCTCCACTAGCGGGAGAATCCACGAGCAGTACTTC.

The chain combines TRBV7-8 with TRBJ2-7, with D possibly TRBD2 on 6 matching bases. The CDR3 consists of 15 residues. The V and J ends lost 3 bases and 0 bases respectively, with 12 bases between them. Germline V gene lookup returns CDR1 SGHVS and CDR2 FQNEAQ. The CDR3 nucleotides are TGTGCCAGCAGCTTCCGGGACGGGAGCTCCTACGAGCAGTACTTC. Residues: CASSFRDGSSYEQYF.

The genes are TRBV6-5 and TRBJ1-1, with TRBD1 as a possible D gene (5 bases). The CDR3 loop spans 13 amino acids. The germline V gene encodes CDR1 MNHEY and CDR2 SVGAGI. Deletions cut 8 bases from V and 7 bases from J, with 17 bases between. The CDR3 reads CASVRRGYGEAFF. CDR3 coding DNA: TGTGCCAGCGTCAGGCGGGGGTATGGTGAAGCTTTCTTT.

The V and J genes are TRBV19 and TRBJ1-5; no clear D gene. The V end was cut by 3 bases, the J end by 2 bases, with 8 bases between. Germline CDR1 reads LNHDA; CDR2 reads SQIVND (reference sequence). This CDR3 has 14 residues. The CDR3 bases are TGTGCCAGTAGTATCTCAGGCGGCAATCAGCCCCAGCATTTT. Residues: CASSISGGNQPQHF. Combining the CDR3 with reference TRBV19 and TRBJ1-5 gives the whole variable domain DGGITQSPKYLFRKEGQNVTLSCEQNLNHDAMYWYRQDPGQGLRLIYYSQIVNDFQKGDIAEGYSVSREKKESFPLTVTSAQKNPTAFYLCASSISGGNQPQHFGDGTRLSIL.

V usage is TRBV28 and J usage is TRBJ1-2, with D possibly being TRBD1 (5 bases). The CDR3 runs 12 residues. Per the germline V gene, CDR1 is MDHEN and CDR2 is SYDVKM. CDR3 bases: TGTTCTCATTCGCGGGGGTATGATGGCTACACCTTC. It encodes CSHSRGYDGYTF.

The chain recombines TRBV30 with TRBJ1-5; D not certain. This CDR3 contains 13 residues. V was clipped by 0 bases and J by 11 bases, with 14 bases between them. The germline V gene has CDR1 GTSNPN and CDR2 SVGIG (reference sequence). In DNA form, the CDR3 reads TGTGCCTGGAGTGTTAAGATAGACAAGGCCCAGCATTTT. It encodes CAWSVKIDKAQHF.

This clone showed up just once. The chain employs TRBV6-5 and TRBJ1-5, with D possibly TRBD1 on 5 matching bases. The ends were cut back, 7 bases at V and 3 bases at J, with 7 bases in the middle. This CDR3 has 12 residues. CDR1 and CDR2 from the germline V gene are MNHEY and SVGAGI. The CDR3 region is CASMGPNQPQHF. The CDR3 DNA sequence: TGTGCCAGCATGGGGCCCAATCAGCCCCAGCATTTT.

This clone has more than one count but fewer than ten. The chain couples TRBV28 to TRBJ1-3, with D maybe TRBD1 (6 bases). The length of the CDR3 is 16 residues. The V end was cut by 3 bases, the J end by 0 bases, with 12 bases between. CDR1 MDHEN and CDR2 SYDVKM come from the germline V gene. The CDR3 protein is CASSLYRENSGNTIYF. The CDR3 DNA reads as TGTGCCAGCAGTTTGTACAGGGAGAACTCTGGAAACACCATATATTTT.

This clone was counted a single time. V usage is TRBV6-1 and J usage is TRBJ2-7, with 7 bases aligning to TRBD2. The V segment lost 3 bases and the J segment 0 bases; nucleotides outside the gene matches: 2. The CDR3 has 14 amino acids. Germline lookup yields CDR1 MNHNS and CDR2 SASEGT. The chain's CDR3 is CASSDQRGSYEQYF. The CDR3 bases are TGTGCCAGCAGTGACCAGCGGGGCTCCTACGAGCAGTACTTC.

The chain carries TRBV7-7 and TRBJ2-6; D is uncertain. Trimming removed 5 bases at V and 1 base at J, with 15 bases between. Germline values: CDR1 SSHAT, CDR2 FNYEAQ (reference sequence). This CDR3 comprises 17 residues. CDR3 region: CASSSRVYKSGANVLTF. Written as DNA, the CDR3 is TGTGCCAGCAGCAGCCGGGTCTACAAATCTGGGGCCAACGTCCTGACTTTC. Variable domain in full (rest from reference TRBV7-7 and TRBJ2-6): GAGVSQSPRYKVTKRGQDVTLRCDPISSHATLYWYQQALGQGPEFLTYFNYEAQPDKSGLPSDRFSAERPEGSISTLTIQRTEQRDSAMYRCASSSRVYKSGANVLTFGAGSRLTVL.

The chain couples TRBV28 to TRBJ2-5, with 8 bases fitting TRBD2. Trimming took 6 bases from V and 5 from J; bases not matched to a gene: 5. From germline, CDR1 is MDHEN and CDR2 SYDVKM. The CDR3 runs to 13 residues. Here the CDR3 reads CASRVSGGETQYF. The DNA of the CDR3 is TGTGCCAGCAGGGTATCGGGGGGGGAGACCCAGTACTTC.

This rearrangement joins TRBV30 to TRBJ2-3; D is possibly TRBD1 (6 bases). Trimming removed 1 base at V and 1 base at J, with 12 bases between. This CDR3 is built from 15 residues. Germline-derived CDR1 and CDR2 are GTSNPN and SVGIG (reference sequence). This CDR3 is CAWSAGDLRTDTQYF. In DNA form, the CDR3 reads TGTGCCTGGAGTGCAGGGGATTTGCGCACAGATACGCAGTATTTT.

CDR3 bases: TGTGCCACCAGTGAGGGAGGCAGATTAGCGAGCCGCACCGGGGAGCTGTTTTTT. This encodes CATSEGGRLASRTGELFF. V is TRBV24-1 and J is TRBJ2-2; D is perhaps TRBD2 (6 bases). The germline CDR1 and CDR2 sequences are KGHDR and SFDVKD. The CDR3 extends over 18 amino acids. V was clipped by 4 bases and J by 4 bases, with 21 bases between them.

The chain is built from TRBV2 and TRBJ2-1; perhaps TRBD1 as D (5 bases). The CDR3 runs 15 residues. Germline CDR1 is SNHLY and CDR2 is FYNNEI. Trimming took off 3 bases at V and 12 bases at J, with 21 bases between the two ends. CDR3 residues: CASSEGPAYVSLQFF. CDR3 sequence (DNA): TGTGCCAGCAGTGAGGGGCCTGCGTACGTATCGTTGCAGTTCTTC.

The table lists this clone with a few counts. This rearrangement joins TRBV28 to TRBJ1-2; possible D gene TRBD1, 6 bases. The CDR3 spans 14 residues. Germline assignment: CDR1 MDHEN and CDR2 SYDVKM. Trimming pared 2 bases from V and 4 bases from J, leaving 11 bases between. The CDR3 spells CASSLTGNPYGYTF. In nucleotides, the CDR3 is TGTGCCAGCAGTTTAACAGGGAACCCCTATGGCTACACCTTC.

This sequence joins TRBV7-2 and TRBJ2-7; 10 bases align to TRBD2. The CDR3 has 15 amino acids. The germline gives CDR1 SGHTA, CDR2 FQGNSA. V gave up 5 bases and J gave up 2 bases; unmatched junction bases: 6. CDR3 nucleotides: TGTGCCAGCAGCAGACTAGCGGGTTCCACCTACGAGCAGTACTTC. Its protein product is CASSRLAGSTYEQYF.

The chain employs TRBV18 and TRBJ2-5; perhaps TRBD2 as D (5 bases). The germline V gene encodes CDR1 KGHSH and CDR2 LQKENI. The ends were cut back, 2 bases at V and 3 bases at J, with 7 bases in the middle. This CDR3 comprises 13 residues. CDR3 amino acids: CASSPWREETQYF. CDR3 DNA: TGTGCCAGCTCACCATGGCGGGAAGAGACCCAGTACTTC. Filled out from reference TRBV18 and TRBJ2-5, the complete variable domain reads NAGVMQNPRHLVRRRGQEARLRCSPMKGHSHVYWYRQLPEEGLKFMVYLQKENIIDESGMPKERFSAEFPKEGPSILRIQQVVRGDSAAYFCASSPWREETQYFGPGTRLLVL.

This clone was seen just once. The V gene is TRBV10-2, the J gene TRBJ2-1; maybe TRBD2 (7 bases). From germline, CDR1 is WSHSY and CDR2 SAAADI. This CDR3 is 15 amino acids long. V gave up 0 bases and J gave up 10 bases, with 16 bases separating them. CDR3 loop: CASSESLGGAGEQFF. The CDR3 DNA sequence: TGCGCCAGCAGTGAGTCACTGGGGGGGGCGGGAGAGCAGTTCTTC.

About this clone: At the DNA level, this CDR3 is encoded by other sequences in the same sample as well. V and J are TRBV12-3 or TRBV12-4 and TRBJ2-5; D unresolved. V dropped 9 bases and J dropped 1 base, with 6 bases sitting between them. This CDR3 comprises 11 residues. The CDR3 DNA reads as TGTGCCAGTTCCCTCCAAGAGACCCAGTACTTC. It codes for CASSLQETQYF.

This clone was observed a handful of times. This chain links TRBV19 with TRBJ2-2; possibly TRBD1 for D (6 bases). This CDR3 comprises 12 residues. V was pared by 10 bases and J by 6 bases, with 12 bases between. Germline lookup yields CDR1 LNHDA and CDR2 SQIVND (reference sequence). CDR3 in amino acids: CATATGSGELFF. In DNA, the CDR3 is TGTGCCACCGCAACAGGGTCCGGGGAGCTGTTTTTT.

The J gene is TRBJ2-5, the V gene TRBV5-1; 10 nucleotides agree with TRBD1. The germline gives CDR1 SGHRS, CDR2 YFSETQ. V shed 2 bases, J shed 5 bases, and the junction held 9 bases outside the gene matches. The CDR3 totals 16 residues. The CDR3 reads CASSFLGQGGLETQYF. The CDR3 nucleotides read TGCGCCAGCAGCTTCCTCGGACAGGGGGGTTTGGAGACCCAGTACTTC.

This chain connects TRBV6-4 to TRBJ2-5; TRBD2 matches at 13 bases. The CDR3 is 20 residues long. With 10 bases clipped from V and 3 bases from J, the junction kept 23 bases outside the gene matches. The V gene's germline CDR1 is MRHNA and CDR2 SNTAGT. In DNA form, the CDR3 reads TGTGCCATCGCAGGACTAGCGGGAGCCCGCTACATTTACGAAGAAGAGACCCAGTACTTC. The encoded protein is CAIAGLAGARYIYEEETQYF.

The chain combines TRBV30 with TRBJ1-5; D gene unclear. This CDR3 has 17 amino acids. The germline CDR1 and CDR2 sequences are GTSNPN and SVGIG (reference sequence). V was pared by 2 bases and J by 4 bases, with 21 bases between. The CDR3 sequence is CAWSSGSRRRKNQPQHF. Written as DNA, the CDR3 is TGTGCCTGGAGTTCGGGGAGTAGGAGACGAAAGAATCAGCCCCAGCATTTT.

CDR3 amino acids: CSVVRGEVDTQYF. CDR3 sequence (DNA): TGCAGCGTTGTCCGGGGGGAGGTTGATACGCAGTATTTT. The chain has TRBV29-1 and TRBJ2-3, with TRBD2 matching 7 bases. Germline CDR1 SQVTM, CDR2 ANQGSEA. This CDR3 has 13 residues. The V and J ends lost 4 bases and 6 bases, in that order; junction bases with no gene match: 7.

The CDR3 sequence: CSVTRQGAGEAFF. Written as DNA, the CDR3 is TGCAGCGTTACAAGACAGGGGGCCGGTGAAGCTTTCTTT. V and J are TRBV29-1 and TRBJ1-1; 10 bases map to TRBD1. V lost 5 bases, J lost 7 bases, and 7 bases stayed unmatched. Germline CDR1 and CDR2: SQVTM and ANQGSEA. The CDR3 loop spans 13 amino acids.

This sequence joins TRBV29-1 and TRBJ1-1, with D perhaps TRBD1 (5 bases). The V and J ends lost 3 bases and 1 base respectively, with 12 bases between them. Germline CDR1 and CDR2: SQVTM and ANQGSEA. This CDR3 spans 14 amino acids. DNA of the CDR3: TGCAGCGTTGATGTTGGCAGGGAGAACACTGAAGCTTTCTTT. It yields the protein CSVDVGRENTEAFF.

The rearrangement uses TRBV7-2 and TRBJ1-3; D perhaps matches TRBD1 (6 bases). Looked up from germline, CDR1 is SGHTA and CDR2 is FQGNSA. The length of the CDR3 is 15 residues. Trimming stripped 5 bases from V and 0 bases from J, with 11 bases between. CDR3 protein: CASSRTVSSGNTIYF. CDR3 nucleotides: TGTGCCAGCAGCAGGACAGTGTCCTCTGGAAACACCATATATTTT. The whole variable domain, remainder taken from reference TRBV7-2 and TRBJ1-3, is GAGVSQSPSNKVTEKGKDVELRCDPISGHTALYWYRQSLGQGLEFLIYFQGNSAPDKSGLPSDRFSAERTGGSVSTLTIQRTQQEDSAVYLCASSRTVSSGNTIYFGEGSWLTVV.